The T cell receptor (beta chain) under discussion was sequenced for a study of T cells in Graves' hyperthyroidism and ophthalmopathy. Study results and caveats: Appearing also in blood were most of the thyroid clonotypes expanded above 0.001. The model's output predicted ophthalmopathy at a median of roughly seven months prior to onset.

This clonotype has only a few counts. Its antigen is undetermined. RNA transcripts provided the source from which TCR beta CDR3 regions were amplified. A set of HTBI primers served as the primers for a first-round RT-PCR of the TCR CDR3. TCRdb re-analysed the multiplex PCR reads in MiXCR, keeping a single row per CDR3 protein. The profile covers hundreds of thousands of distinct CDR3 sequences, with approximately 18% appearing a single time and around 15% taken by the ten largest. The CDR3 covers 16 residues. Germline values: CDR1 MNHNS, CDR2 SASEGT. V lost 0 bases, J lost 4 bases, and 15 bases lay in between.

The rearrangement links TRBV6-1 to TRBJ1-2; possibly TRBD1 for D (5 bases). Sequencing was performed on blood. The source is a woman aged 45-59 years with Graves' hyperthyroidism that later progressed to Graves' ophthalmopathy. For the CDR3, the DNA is TGTGCCAGCAGTGAAGCAAGTGGGGCAGCTGGCTATGGCTACACCTTC. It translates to CASSEASGAAGYGYTF.